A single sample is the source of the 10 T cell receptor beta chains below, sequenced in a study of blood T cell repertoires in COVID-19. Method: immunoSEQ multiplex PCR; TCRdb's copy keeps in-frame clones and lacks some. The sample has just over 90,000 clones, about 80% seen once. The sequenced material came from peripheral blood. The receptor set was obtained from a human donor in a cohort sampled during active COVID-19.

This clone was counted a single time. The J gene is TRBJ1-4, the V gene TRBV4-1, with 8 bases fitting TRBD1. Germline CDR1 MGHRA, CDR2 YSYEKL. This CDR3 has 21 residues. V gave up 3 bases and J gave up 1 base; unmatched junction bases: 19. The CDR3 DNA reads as TGCGCCAGCAGCCAGCCACCCAGGTCGGACAGGGATAAAAGAACTAATGAAAAACTGTTTTTT. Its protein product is CASSQPPRSDRDKRTNEKLFF.

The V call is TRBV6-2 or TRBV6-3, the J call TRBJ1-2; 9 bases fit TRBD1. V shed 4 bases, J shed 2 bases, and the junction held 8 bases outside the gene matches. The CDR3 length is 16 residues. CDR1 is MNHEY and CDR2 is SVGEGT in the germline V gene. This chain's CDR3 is CASSFLWTGANYGYTF. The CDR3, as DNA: TGTGCCAGCAGTTTCTTATGGACAGGGGCCAACTATGGCTACACCTTC.

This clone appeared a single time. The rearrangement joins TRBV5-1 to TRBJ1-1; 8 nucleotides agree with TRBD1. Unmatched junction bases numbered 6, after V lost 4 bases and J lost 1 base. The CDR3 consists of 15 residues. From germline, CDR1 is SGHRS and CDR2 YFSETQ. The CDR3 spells CASSRDRTSNTEAFF. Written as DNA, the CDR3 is TGCGCCAGCAGCCGGGACAGGACGTCGAACACTGAAGCTTTCTTT. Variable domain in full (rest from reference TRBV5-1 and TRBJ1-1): KAGVTQTPRYLIKTRGQQVTLSCSPISGHRSVSWYQQTPGQGLQFLFEYFSETQRNKGNFPGRFSGRQFSNSRSEMNVSTLELGDSALYLCASSRDRTSNTEAFFGQGTRLTVV.

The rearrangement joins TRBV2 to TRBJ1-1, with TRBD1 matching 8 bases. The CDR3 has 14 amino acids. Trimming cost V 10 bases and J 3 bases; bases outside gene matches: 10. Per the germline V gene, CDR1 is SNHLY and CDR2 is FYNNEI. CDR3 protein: CATEQGGSYTEAFF. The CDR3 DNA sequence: TGTGCCACGGAACAGGGGGGGTCTTACACTGAAGCTTTCTTT.

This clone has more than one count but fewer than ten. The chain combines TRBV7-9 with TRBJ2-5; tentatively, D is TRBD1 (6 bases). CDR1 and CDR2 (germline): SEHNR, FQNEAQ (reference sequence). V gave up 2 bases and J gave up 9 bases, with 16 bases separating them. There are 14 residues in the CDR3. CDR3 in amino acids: CASSLSQGQGPQYF. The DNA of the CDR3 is TGTGCCAGCAGCTTATCGCAGGGACAAGGGCCCCAGTACTTC.

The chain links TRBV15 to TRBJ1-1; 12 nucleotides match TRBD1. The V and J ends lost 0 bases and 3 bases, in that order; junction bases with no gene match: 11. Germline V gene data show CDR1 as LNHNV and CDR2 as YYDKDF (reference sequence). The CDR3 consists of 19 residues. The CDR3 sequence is CATSRDRGQGARMDTEAFF. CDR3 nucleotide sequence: TGTGCCACCAGCAGAGATCGGGGACAGGGGGCAAGGATGGACACTGAAGCTTTCTTT.

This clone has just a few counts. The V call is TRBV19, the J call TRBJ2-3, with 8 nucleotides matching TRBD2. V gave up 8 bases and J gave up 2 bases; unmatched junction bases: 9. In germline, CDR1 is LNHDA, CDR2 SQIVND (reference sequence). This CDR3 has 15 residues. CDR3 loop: CASGNSGGATDTQYF. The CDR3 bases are TGTGCCAGTGGAAATTCGGGGGGGGCCACAGATACGCAGTATTTT.

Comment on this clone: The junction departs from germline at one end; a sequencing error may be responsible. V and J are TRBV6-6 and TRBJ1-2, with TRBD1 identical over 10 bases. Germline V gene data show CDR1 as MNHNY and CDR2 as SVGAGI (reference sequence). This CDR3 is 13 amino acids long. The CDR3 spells CASSHQAGTGAYF. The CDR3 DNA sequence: TGTGCCAGCAGCCACCAAGCGGGGACAGGGGCATACTTC.

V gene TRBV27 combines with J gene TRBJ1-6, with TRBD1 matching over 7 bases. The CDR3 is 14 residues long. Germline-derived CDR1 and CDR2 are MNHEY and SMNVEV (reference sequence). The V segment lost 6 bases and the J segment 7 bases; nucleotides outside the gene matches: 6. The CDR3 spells CASRPGQLNSPLHF. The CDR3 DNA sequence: TGTGCCAGCAGGCCGGGACAGCTAAATTCACCCCTCCACTTT.

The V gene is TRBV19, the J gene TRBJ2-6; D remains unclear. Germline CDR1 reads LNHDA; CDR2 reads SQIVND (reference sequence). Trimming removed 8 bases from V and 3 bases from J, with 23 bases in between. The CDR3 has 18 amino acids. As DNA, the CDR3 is TGTGCCAGTTCAGTAACGGGTGCATGGCGGTATGGGGCCAACGTCCTGACTTTC. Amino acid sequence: CASSVTGAWRYGANVLTF.